This T cell receptor (beta chain) comes out of a study of T cell responses to AZD1222 COVID-19 vaccine (dated by TCRdb to the early 2020s). Regarding the study in general: A total of 240 or so trial participants underwent TCR sequencing, of whom 207 had received two doses of AZD1222 and about 25 had received two doses of the MenACWY control vaccine. Enrollment into the trials was organized by age into subgroups of 18-55, 56-69 and 70-plus years, and those subgroups contained roughly 160, 29 and 62 TCR-sequenced participants, respectively.

Overall study results and their limits: Participants were mostly white British, with more females than males. The authors suggested clonal diversity may have been underestimated. Because no day 14 peak-response samples were available, repertoires were characterized only after the peak T cell response. A significant rise in spike-specific TCR breadth and depth was observed after two AZD1222 doses relative to day 0 and relative to MenACWY recipients. Nearly half of unique spike-specific TCRs reportedly recognized epitopes outside regions mutated in the B.1.351 and B.1.1.7 variants. Conclusions about previously exposed vaccinees were limited because only a handful of AZD1222 recipients were SARS-CoV-2 seropositive at baseline. In the small 56-69-year group, the increase in depth fell short of significance, most likely because of low power. CD4 TCRs associated with the vaccine covered the entire spike protein, and the dominant responses were in regions 160-218 and 743-854.

This clone was seen a handful of times. Its cognate antigen has yet to be identified. No clone much larger than this one lies a single base away; base qualities are absent. The sample's time point label is to be understood as: about 28 days (+/-7) after the second vaccine dose. AZD1222 recipients given second doses at about 4 weeks or at about 12 weeks were pooled, since spike-specific TCR depth and breadth were not found to differ between the two schedules. Vaccinee samples were obtained from the UK trials COV001 and COV002, which included a single-blind randomized controlled phase 2/3 trial of AZD1222 (ChAdOx1 nCoV-19) in healthy adults. For TCRbeta chain sequencing, PBMC samples were collected from trial participants at day 0 and at day 28 after the second dose. The CDR3 regions of human TCRbeta chains were subjected to immunosequencing. The study's own analysis went as follows. Repertoire TCRs were matched against a reference library of SARS-CoV-2-specific TCRs generated with the MIRA antigen-specificity platform. Breadth was defined as the fraction of unique TCRs that were SARS-CoV-2-associated. Depth was defined as the fraction of total T cells that were SARS-CoV-2-associated. Using the MIRA data, each spike-specific TCR was mapped to the spike region that the TCR reacts to and placed in a CD4 or CD8 class. Log10-transformed breadth and depth values were compared by one-way ANOVA with Sidak's multiple comparisons tests. TCRdb holds this immuneACCESS table with in-frame rearrangements only. Some clones are missing; in checked studies, unresolved V genes explain under half, and the rest has no known cause. From that table come the V and J calls and clone size; the DNA was used to work out D and trimming. Here the sample has hundreds of thousands of clones; almost 95% occur a single time. The ten top clones hold less than 0.65% of the sample.

From the germline V gene, CDR1 is MNHEY and CDR2 is SVGEGT. The CDR3 covers 11 residues, taking in both the cysteine and the phenylalanine. Only the CDR3 DNA stays, 33 bases, in frame from base 1. Trimming takes 6 bases from V and 4 bases from J, and the germline ends sit 6 bases apart. Here the sequenced sample was peripheral blood, taken 28 days after the second AZD1222 dose. The sequence was obtained from an adult who received the AZD1222 COVID-19 vaccine. The rearranged segments are TRBV6-2 or TRBV6-3 and TRBJ1-1, with the D segment identity uncertain. The bases are TGTGCCAGCAGCTTGGGCACTGAAGCTTTCTTT. Its translation is CASSLGTEAFF.